One sample yielded the 27 T cell receptor beta chains listed below, sequenced in a study of cytomegalovirus exposure and HLA in healthy donors. Researchers ran the PCR with 60 Vbeta and 13 Jbeta primers. Measured with immunoSEQ multiplex PCR; TCRdb has only the in-frame clones, and not every one. This table has 110,000 or so clones, approximately 80% appearing once. Sequenced: PBMCs. These receptors came from a woman aged 25 to 39 in good health and CMV-seronegative.

The chain joins TRBV19 to TRBJ2-2; D may be TRBD1 (6 bases). V lost 2 bases and J lost 3, with 10 bases in between. CDR3 length equals 15 residues. Per the germline V gene, CDR1 is LNHDA and CDR2 is SQIVND (reference sequence). Here the CDR3 reads CASSIQGSDTGELFF. DNA of the CDR3: TGTGCCAGTAGTATACAGGGGTCGGACACCGGGGAGCTGTTTTTT.

V and J are TRBV13 and TRBJ1-2; TRBD1 matches 8 bases. CDR3 length equals 17 residues. Germline CDR1 and CDR2: PRHDT and FYEKMQ (reference sequence). Losses at the gene ends were 5 bases for V and 4 bases for J; bases not matched to a gene: 15. The CDR3 here is CASSPGTQGAHIYGYTF. In DNA form, the CDR3 reads TGTGCCAGCAGCCCGGGAACTCAGGGGGCGCATATCTATGGCTACACCTTC.

The J gene is TRBJ2-7, the V gene TRBV5-4; tentatively, D is TRBD1 (5 bases). V gave up 0 bases and J gave up 1 base, with 5 bases separating them. Germline assignment: CDR1 SGHNT and CDR2 YYREEE (reference sequence). This CDR3 has 13 amino acids. CDR3 DNA: TGTGCCAGCAGCTTGGAGGGGTCCTACGAGCAGTACTTC. This encodes CASSLEGSYEQYF. Using reference TRBV5-4 and TRBJ2-7 for the parts outside the CDR3, the full variable domain is ETGVTQSPTHLIKTRGQQVTLRCSSQSGHNTVSWYQQALGQGPQFIFQYYREEENGRGNFPPRFSGLQFPNYSSELNVNALELDDSALYLCASSLEGSYEQYFGPGTRLTVT.

The rearrangement uses TRBV7-9 and TRBJ1-2; D remains unclear. The CDR3 has 12 residues. Germline V CDR1 and CDR2: SEHNR, FQNEAQ (reference sequence). Trimming took off 5 bases at V and 8 bases at J, with 12 bases between the two ends. For the CDR3, the DNA is TGTGCCAGCAGCCAGATACAAAACGGCTACACCTTC. It encodes CASSQIQNGYTF.

This chain joins TRBV5-5 and TRBJ2-7; the D is unclear. In germline, CDR1 is SGHKS, CDR2 YYEKEE (reference sequence). The CDR3 has 15 residues. Trimming left V 4 bases short and J 2 bases short, with 16 bases between. CDR3 DNA sequence: TGTGCCAGCAGCCGATCAACTACTTCTACCTACGAGCAGTACTTC. This codes for CASSRSTTSTYEQYF.

The chain uses TRBV11-2 and TRBJ1-2; D is perhaps TRBD1 (5 bases). Per germline, CDR1 SGHAT and CDR2 FQNNGV. The CDR3 runs to 13 residues. V lost 2 bases and J lost 8, with 12 bases in between. CDR3 DNA: TGTGCCAGCAGCTTAAATACAGGAGAAGGCTACACCTTC. It is translated as CASSLNTGEGYTF.

The V gene is TRBV19, the J gene TRBJ2-7; D is unresolved. This CDR3 has 11 residues. Germline values: CDR1 LNHDA, CDR2 SQIVND (reference sequence). V was trimmed by 8 bases and J by 4 bases, leaving 9 bases between them. The CDR3 nucleotides are TGTGCCAGTCTTGGGCCGTACGAGCAGTACTTC. Amino acids: CASLGPYEQYF.

The gene calls are TRBV5-1 and TRBJ2-2; 8 bases match TRBD1. CDR1 is SGHRS and CDR2 is YFSETQ in the germline V gene. The CDR3 has 18 amino acids. The trim removed 2 bases at V and 2 bases at J, leaving 11 bases unmatched. CDR3 loop: CASSFGDRGSVNTGELFF. CDR3 coding DNA: TGCGCCAGCAGCTTCGGTGACAGGGGCTCTGTCAACACCGGGGAGCTGTTTTTT.

The chain recombines TRBV6-1 with TRBJ2-5; 12 positions match TRBD1. CDR3 length: 16 amino acids. Unmatched junction bases numbered 9, after V lost 0 bases and J lost 10 bases. Per the germline V gene, CDR1 is MNHNS and CDR2 is SASEGT. CDR3 DNA: TGTGCCAGCAGTGAAGCTGCGGGACAGGGGGCGGGGGTCCAGTACTTC. Protein sequence: CASSEAAGQGAGVQYF.

The rearrangement uses TRBV4-1 and TRBJ2-1; TRBD2 is a possible D gene (5 bases). V gave up 1 base and J gave up 4 bases, with 11 bases separating them. Germline V lookup: CDR1 MGHRA, CDR2 YSYEKL. This CDR3 is 15 amino acids long. CDR3 sequence reads: CASSQGVGGYNEQFF. The CDR3 nucleotides are TGCGCCAGCAGCCAAGGTGTAGGAGGATACAATGAGCAGTTCTTC.

This clone has just one count. The V and J genes are TRBV29-1 and TRBJ2-3; 9 nucleotides match TRBD1. The CDR3 consists of 15 residues. Germline loops: CDR1 SQVTM, CDR2 ANQGSEA. Germline trimming cut 6 bases from V and 2 bases from J; bases unmatched to any gene: 9. In DNA form, the CDR3 reads TGCAGCGTGACGCTCCGGGACAGGGTCACAGATACGCAGTATTTT. Protein sequence: CSVTLRDRVTDTQYF.

The rearrangement joins TRBV19 to TRBJ2-5, with a weak D call TRBD1 (6 bases). CDR1 and CDR2 (germline): LNHDA, SQIVND (reference sequence). V was trimmed by 5 bases and J by 1 base, leaving 14 bases between them. CDR3 length: 15 residues. The CDR3, as DNA: TGTGCCAGTAGTGGGGGACAACTCAGCCAAGAGACCCAGTACTTC. It specifies CASSGGQLSQETQYF. The full variable domain, with the rest looked up from reference TRBV19 and TRBJ2-5, is DGGITQSPKYLFRKEGQNVTLSCEQNLNHDAMYWYRQDPGQGLRLIYYSQIVNDFQKGDIAEGYSVSREKKESFPLTVTSAQKNPTAFYLCASSGGQLSQETQYFGPGTRLLVL.

This rearrangement joins TRBV7-2 to TRBJ2-7; TRBD1 matches at 9 bases. The CDR3 sequence is 13 residues long. The V and J ends lost 1 base and 11 bases, in that order; junction bases with no gene match: 6. Germline V gene lookup returns CDR1 SGHTA and CDR2 FQGNSA. The DNA of the CDR3 is TGTGCCAGCAGCTTAGGGCCCAGGGACAGGGAGTACTTC. This gives the protein CASSLGPRDREYF.

The chain couples TRBV9 to TRBJ1-4, with D possibly being TRBD1 (5 bases). V lost 3 bases and J 0 bases, leaving 12 bases between the germline ends. CDR3 length: 16 amino acids. Germline V lookup: CDR1 SGDLS, CDR2 YYNGEE. CDR3 in amino acids: CASSAGGTATNEKLFF. In DNA, the CDR3 is TGTGCCAGCAGCGCGGGGGGAACTGCAACTAATGAAAAACTGTTTTTT.

As concerns this clone: Compared with germline, one end of the junction differs, possibly owing to a read error. This sequence joins TRBV2 and TRBJ2-4; tentatively, D is TRBD1 (5 bases). This CDR3 spans 13 amino acids. Germline assignment: CDR1 SNHLY and CDR2 FYNNEI. As DNA, the CDR3 is TGTGCCAGCAGCAAAGGGTTGTTGGACATTCGGTACTTC. It codes for CASSKGLLDIRYF.

The chain uses TRBV15 and TRBJ1-1; D is possibly TRBD1 (5 bases). V was clipped by 0 bases and J by 5 bases, with 28 bases between them. Germline CDR1 LNHNV, CDR2 YYDKDF (reference sequence). This CDR3 has 20 amino acids. CDR3 in DNA: TGTGCCACCAGCAGAGATGTCCAGCCAGGGAAGAAGGGTGTCCCAACTGAAGCTTTCTTT. This sequence encodes CATSRDVQPGKKGVPTEAFF.

The V call is TRBV25-1, the J call TRBJ2-4; the D gene is possibly TRBD2 (5 bases). Trimming pared 4 bases from V and 2 bases from J, leaving 9 bases between. This CDR3 is built from 14 residues. Germline lookup yields CDR1 MGHDK and CDR2 SYGVNS. CDR3 coding DNA: TGTGCCAGCAGTGCTGGGGAGACCAAAAACATTCAGTACTTC. This codes for CASSAGETKNIQYF.

The chain uses TRBV14 and TRBJ1-1; 7 bases are a match to TRBD1. CDR1 is SGHDN and CDR2 is FVKESK in the germline V gene. V shed 3 bases, J shed 1 base, and the junction held 2 bases outside the gene matches. The CDR3 totals 14 residues. As DNA, the CDR3 is TGTGCCAGCAGCCAGGGACAGCCGAACACTGAAGCTTTCTTT. Translation gives CASSQGQPNTEAFF. The full variable domain, rest sourced from reference TRBV14 and TRBJ1-1, is EAGVTQFPSHSVIEKGQTVTLRCDPISGHDNLYWYRRVMGKEIKFLLHFVKESKQDESGMPNNRFLAERTGGTYSTLKVQPAELEDSGVYFCASSQGQPNTEAFFGQGTRLTVV.

Only one count was recorded for this clone. The V gene is TRBV10-3, the J gene TRBJ2-3, with a tentative D call TRBD2 (5 bases). CDR1 is ENHRY and CDR2 is SYGVKD in the germline V gene. The CDR3 has 13 residues. V gave up 7 bases and J gave up 6 bases, with 14 bases separating them. DNA for the CDR3: TGTGCCATCACAGAGGGAGAGGGTGATACGCAGTATTTT. Translation: CAITEGEGDTQYF.

The rearrangement links TRBV29-1 to TRBJ1-2, with 7 bases identical to TRBD1. The trim removed 4 bases at V and 5 bases at J, leaving 4 bases unmatched. Germline V gene lookup returns CDR1 SQVTM and CDR2 ANQGSEA. The CDR3 consists of 12 residues. The CDR3 spells CSVGDRDYGYTF. The CDR3 DNA sequence: TGCAGCGTTGGAGACAGGGATTATGGCTACACCTTC. Variable domain in full (rest from reference TRBV29-1 and TRBJ1-2): SAVISQKPSRDICQRGTSLTIQCQVDSQVTMMFWYRQQPGQSLTLIATANQGSEATYESGFVIDKFPISRPNLTFSTLTVSNMSPEDSSIYLCSVGDRDYGYTFGSGTRLTVV.

The V and J genes are TRBV5-4 and TRBJ2-5; perhaps TRBD2 as D (5 bases). CDR1 and CDR2 from the germline V gene are SGHNT and YYREEE (reference sequence). CDR3 length equals 13 residues. Deletions cut 4 bases from V and 2 bases from J, with 9 bases between. The CDR3 loop reads CASSPTGQETQYF. The CDR3 region has the DNA TGTGCCAGCAGCCCCACGGGGCAAGAGACCCAGTACTTC.

This chain links TRBV18 with TRBJ2-3, with a tentative D call TRBD1 (5 bases). This CDR3 spans 16 amino acids. CDR1 KGHSH and CDR2 LQKENI come from the germline V gene. V was shortened by 1 base and J by 2 bases, with 13 bases between the two germline ends. The CDR3 region is CASSPLQGGSTDTQYF. CDR3 coding DNA: TGTGCCAGCTCACCACTGCAGGGCGGTTCCACAGATACGCAGTATTTT.

This clone was found a few times. The V and J genes are TRBV10-3 and TRBJ2-1, with 9 bases identical to TRBD2. CDR1 is ENHRY, CDR2 SYGVKD, per germline. The CDR3 has 16 residues. Germline trimming cut 3 bases from V and 4 bases from J; bases unmatched to any gene: 7. CDR3 protein: CAISDSGLARYNEQFF. CDR3 coding DNA: TGTGCCATCAGTGACTCAGGACTAGCGAGGTACAATGAGCAGTTCTTC.

This chain joins TRBV30 and TRBJ2-3, with 12 bases lining up with TRBD2. V lost 8 bases to trimming and J lost 3 bases; unmatched junction nucleotides: 6. The CDR3 totals 14 residues. Germline-derived CDR1 and CDR2 are GTSNPN and SVGIG (reference sequence). This chain's CDR3 is CARTSGRTTDTQYF. The CDR3 nucleotides are TGTGCCAGAACTAGCGGGAGGACGACAGATACGCAGTATTTT.

Here the CDR3 DNA reads TGTGCCAGCAGTTACGGGGGGTCGGGAAACACCATATATTTT. It is translated as CASSYGGSGNTIYF. The chain employs TRBV6-5 and TRBJ1-3, with D maybe TRBD1 (5 bases). The CDR3 runs to 14 residues. The germline V and J ends were trimmed by 2 bases and 4 bases, with 9 bases remaining between them. Germline CDR1 and CDR2: MNHEY and SVGAGI.

V gene TRBV7-9 combines with J gene TRBJ2-1, with 8 bases fitting TRBD2. Germline V lookup: CDR1 SEHNR, CDR2 FQNEAQ (reference sequence). V shed 1 base, J shed 7 bases, and the junction held 6 bases outside the gene matches. The CDR3 is 15 amino acids. CDR3 region: CASSLVGTSRNEQFF. The DNA of the CDR3 is TGTGCCAGCAGCTTAGTTGGGACTAGTCGAAATGAGCAGTTCTTC.

The chain uses TRBV5-4 and TRBJ2-3, with a tentative D call TRBD1 (5 bases). Germline CDR1 is SGHNT and CDR2 is YYREEE (reference sequence). CDR3 size: 14 residues. V dropped 0 bases and J dropped 4 bases, with 9 bases sitting between them. The CDR3 region is CASSLALGPDTQYF. Written as DNA, the CDR3 is TGTGCCAGCAGCTTGGCCCTGGGGCCAGATACGCAGTATTTT.